These T cell receptor beta chains were read from a single sample in a study of cytomegalovirus exposure and HLA in healthy donors. The method was immunoSEQ multiplex PCR; TCRdb's version includes in-frame clones alone and lacks a portion of them. The sample has some 110,000 clones, about 64% seen once. The sequencing sample was made of PBMCs. The receptors here all came from a female donor in good health and CMV-seronegative. The CDR3 runs from the conserved cysteine through the conserved F or W. Fields, in order: CDR3 length, V gene, J gene, clone size, D gene, CDR3 DNA, CDR3 protein. D genes are given only for firm matches. Clone sizes are given selectively: once, few, many, or a class where the clone is expanded.

>12|TRBV7-9|TRBJ2-7|.|.
TGTGCCAGCAGCTTCATCTCCTACGAGCAGTACTTC
CASSFISYEQYF
>15|TRBV5-1|TRBJ2-6|.|.
TGCGCCAGCAGGGAGAGGTATTCCGGGGCCAACGTCCTGACTTTC
CASRERYSGANVLTF
>12|TRBV6-1|TRBJ2-7|.|TRBD2
TGTGCCAGCGGACCGATGGCGGGAGGAATGTCCTTC
CASGPMAGGMSF
>15|TRBV10-1|TRBJ2-7|.|.
TGCGCCAGCAGTGACCCAGGACAGTTACCCTACGAGCAGTACTTC
CASSDPGQLPYEQYF
>12|TRBV6-1|TRBJ2-7|.|.
TGTGCCAGCAACCCCGACTATTACGAGCAGTACTTC
CASNPDYYEQYF
>16|TRBV7-8|TRBJ2-1|.|TRBD2
TGTGCCAGCAGCTTAGCCTCGACTAGCGTAAACAATGAGCAGTTCTTC
CASSLASTSVNNEQFF
>16|TRBV7-9|TRBJ2-7|.|TRBD2
TGTGCCAGCAGCTTAGCGCCGGGACTACACGTATACGAGCAGTACTTC
CASSLAPGLHVYEQYF
>15|TRBV9|TRBJ1-3|.|.
TGTGCCAGCAGCGCGAGCAAGAGCTCTGGAAACACCATATATTTT
CASSASKSSGNTIYF
>18|TRBV25-1|TRBJ1-1|once|TRBD1
TGTGCCAGCAGTGCGTTCCCGACAGGGGGCGGCCTGAACACTGAAGCTTTCTTT
CASSAFPTGGGLNTEAFF
>15|TRBV19|TRBJ2-5|.|TRBD2
TGTGCCAGTAGACCGATTGGGACTATCCAAGAGACCCAGTACTTC
CASRPIGTIQETQYF
>15|TRBV28|TRBJ2-1|.|.
TGTGCCAGCAGTAGAACTAGTACGGTCTACAATGAGCAGTTCTTC
CASSRTSTVYNEQFF
>11|TRBV19|TRBJ1-3|few|.
TGTGCCAGTTACATGAGAAACACCATATATTTT
CASYMRNTIYF
>14|TRBV7-6|TRBJ2-3|once|TRBD2
TGTGCCAGCTCCCGACTAGCGGGCACAGATACGCAGTATTTT
CASSRLAGTDTQYF
>13|TRBV6-4|TRBJ2-1|.|TRBD2
TGTGCCAGCAGTGAAGGAGCGGGGGCGGCGCAGTTCTTC
CASSEGAGAAQFF
>17|TRBV4-1|TRBJ2-1|.|.
TGCGCCAGCAGCCAAGGGGGGGGCCGTAGTTCCTACAATGAGCAGTTCTTC
CASSQGGGRSSYNEQFF
>13|TRBV6-4|TRBJ1-1|few|TRBD1
TGTGCCAGCAGCTCGTACAGGGGCGGCGAAGCTTTCTTT
CASSSYRGGEAFF
>20|TRBV27|TRBJ2-1|.|TRBD2
TGTGCCAGCAGTTCCCAGCTAGGACTAGCGGGAGGAGGCGCCTACAATGAGCAGTTCTTC
CASSSQLGLAGGGAYNEQFF
>16|TRBV7-2|TRBJ1-1|.|.
TGTGCCAGCAGCTTATATCGAGGGAGTGGGCTAACTGAAGCTTTCTTT
CASSLYRGSGLTEAFF
>15|TRBV30|TRBJ2-7|.|TRBD2
TGTGCCTGGAGTGTCCTAGCGGGAGGCCCCTACGAGCAGTACTTC
CAWSVLAGGPYEQYF
>15|TRBV4-3|TRBJ2-6|.|.
TGCGCCAGCAGCCAATCGAGCTCTGGGGCCAACGTCCTGACTTTC
CASSQSSSGANVLTF
>16|TRBV5-1|TRBJ2-2|once|.
TGCGCCAGCAGCTCAGTGACAGCTTCGAACACCGGGGAGCTGTTTTTT
CASSSVTASNTGELFF
>17|TRBV7-9|TRBJ2-7|.|TRBD2
TGTGCCAGCAGCTCCCCGACTAGCGGGACCTACTCCTACGAGCAGTACTTC
CASSSPTSGTYSYEQYF
>15|TRBV10-3|TRBJ2-6|.|TRBD1
TGTGCCATCACCCCGGGACAGGGGGCGGTCAACGTCCTGACTTTC
CAITPGQGAVNVLTF
>14|TRBV6-6|TRBJ2-5|many|.
TGTGCCAGCAGTCGGCCGGGATCTCAAGAGACCCAGTACTTC
CASSRPGSQETQYF
>13|TRBV28|TRBJ2-1|.|.
TGTGCCAGCAGTTCGGTGGACATGGTTGAGCAGTTCTTC
CASSSVDMVEQFF
>13|TRBV2|TRBJ1-5|once|.
TGTGCCAGCAGTGGGAGGCTATTAGAGCCCCAGCATTTT
CASSGRLLEPQHF
>12|TRBV2|TRBJ2-1|.|.
TGTGCCAGCAGTGAAACTAGCCATGAGCAGTTCTTC
CASSETSHEQFF
>14|TRBV5-1|TRBJ2-7|.|TRBD1
TGCGCCAGCAGCTTGTCCGGGACAGCCTACGAGCAGTACTTC
CASSLSGTAYEQYF
>12|TRBV5-1|TRBJ1-1|.|.
TGCGCCAGCAGCTTGGACAGCAACGAAGCTTTCTTT
CASSLDSNEAFF